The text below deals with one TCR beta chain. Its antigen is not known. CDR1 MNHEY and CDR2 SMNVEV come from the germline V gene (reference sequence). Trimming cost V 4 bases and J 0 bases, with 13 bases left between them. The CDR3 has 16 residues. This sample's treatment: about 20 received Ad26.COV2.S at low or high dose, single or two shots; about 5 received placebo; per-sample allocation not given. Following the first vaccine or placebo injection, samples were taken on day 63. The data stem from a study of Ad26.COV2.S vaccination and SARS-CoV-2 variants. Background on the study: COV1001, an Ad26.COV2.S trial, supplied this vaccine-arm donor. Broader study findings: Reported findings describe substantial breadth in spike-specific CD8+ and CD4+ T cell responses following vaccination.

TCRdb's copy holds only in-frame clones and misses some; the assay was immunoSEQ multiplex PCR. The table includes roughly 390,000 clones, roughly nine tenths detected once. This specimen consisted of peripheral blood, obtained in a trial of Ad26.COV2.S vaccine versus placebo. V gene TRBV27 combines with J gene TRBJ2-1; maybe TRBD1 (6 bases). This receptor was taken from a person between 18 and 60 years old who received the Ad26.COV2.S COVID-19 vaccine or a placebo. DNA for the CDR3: TGTGCCAGCAGTTCCCTTACAGGGATCTCCTACAATGAGCAGTTCTTC. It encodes CASSSLTGISYNEQFF.